This passage covers 24 T cell receptor beta chains from one sample sequenced in a study of OX40 agonist ivuxolimab in advanced cancers. Some clones are missing from TCRdb's copy, which holds only in-frame ones; the method was immunoSEQ multiplex PCR. The sample carries tens of thousands of clones, over 80% recorded once. Sequencing used CD4+ or CD8+ T cells sorted from blood, obtained in a trial of the OX40 agonist ivuxolimab. The receptors stem from an adult with an advanced solid tumor such as melanoma, head and neck, liver or kidney cancer.

The V gene is TRBV30, the J gene TRBJ2-5; weak D call: TRBD2 (5 bases). V was trimmed by 5 bases and J by 2 bases, leaving 6 bases between them. CDR3 length: 11 residues. Germline lookup yields CDR1 GTSNPN and CDR2 SVGIG (reference sequence). DNA of the CDR3: TGTGCCTGGGGGGAGCAAGAGACCCAGTACTTC. Amino acid sequence: CAWGEQETQYF.

The DNA for the CDR3 is TGTGCCAGCAGCCCCCCAGGGTTTGCTGAAGCTTTCTTT. Translating gives CASSPPGFAEAFF. This chain joins TRBV7-9 and TRBJ1-1; possibly TRBD1 for D (5 bases). Trimming removed 5 bases at V and 6 bases at J, with 13 bases between. The germline gives CDR1 SEHNR, CDR2 FQNEAQ (reference sequence). This CDR3 region has 13 residues.

This chain connects TRBV29-1 to TRBJ2-2; D possibly corresponds to TRBD1 (5 bases). In germline, CDR1 is SQVTM, CDR2 ANQGSEA. The V end was cut by 7 bases, the J end by 3 bases, with 9 bases between. The CDR3 has 12 amino acids. The CDR3 DNA reads as TGCAGCGGCCAGGGTTACACCGGGGAGCTGTTTTTT. This gives the protein CSGQGYTGELFF.

The gene calls are TRBV7-2 and TRBJ2-1, with TRBD2 matching 11 bases. CDR3 length: 15 amino acids. Germline V gene data show CDR1 as SGHTA and CDR2 as FQGNSA. The J segment lost 7 bases and the V segment lost 5 bases, leaving 7 bases of the junction unmatched. The chain's CDR3 is CASSQQGLAENEQFF. DNA of the CDR3: TGTGCCAGCAGCCAACAGGGACTAGCGGAGAATGAGCAGTTCTTC.

The chain carries TRBV7-2 and TRBJ2-1; TRBD1 is a possible D gene (6 bases). V lost 6 bases to trimming and J lost 1 base, with 7 bases between them. CDR1 and CDR2 (germline): SGHTA, FQGNSA. The CDR3 length is 13 residues. CDR3 amino acids: CASSQGSYNEQFF. Here the CDR3 DNA reads TGTGCCAGCAGTCAGGGGTCCTACAATGAGCAGTTCTTC.

This chain uses TRBV5-6 with TRBJ2-6; D remains ambiguous. Germline CDR1 SGHDT, CDR2 YYEEEE. With 6 bases removed from V and 0 bases from J, the gap between germline ends came to 10 bases. The CDR3 runs 15 residues. The CDR3 DNA is TGTGCCAGCATCCCCCTGTTCTCTGGGGCCAACGTCCTGACTTTC. It yields the protein CASIPLFSGANVLTF. Together with reference TRBV5-6 and TRBJ2-6, the CDR3 gives the full variable domain: DAGVTQSPTHLIKTRGQQVTLRCSPKSGHDTVSWYQQALGQGPQFIFQYYEEEERQRGNFPDRFSGHQFPNYSSELNVNALLLGDSALYLCASIPLFSGANVLTFGAGSRLTVL.

J is TRBJ2-3 and V is TRBV6-5, with 7 bases lining up with TRBD2. This CDR3 has 13 residues. Per the germline V gene, CDR1 is MNHEY and CDR2 is SVGAGI. V dropped 6 bases and J dropped 3; count of bases not matched to a gene: 3. The CDR3 region is CASSPGGTDTQYF. CDR3 coding DNA: TGTGCCAGCAGCCCGGGGGGAACAGATACGCAGTATTTT.

The rearrangement uses TRBV5-5 and TRBJ2-1; 8 bases are a match to TRBD1. CDR1 is SGHKS, CDR2 YYEKEE, per germline (reference sequence). The CDR3 has 13 residues. The trim removed 4 bases at V and 8 bases at J, leaving 5 bases unmatched. The CDR3 reads CASSRTGRYEQFF. The CDR3 DNA reads TGTGCCAGCAGCCGGACAGGGCGGTATGAGCAGTTCTTC.

This chain uses TRBV29-1 with TRBJ1-2; D is uncertain. The ends were cut back, 7 bases at V and 5 bases at J, with 17 bases in the middle. Germline CDR1 reads SQVTM; CDR2 reads ANQGSEA. The CDR3 loop spans 13 amino acids. The CDR3 nucleotides are TGCAGCGCACAACTGACCACGGAATATGGCTACACCTTC. This sequence encodes CSAQLTTEYGYTF.

The V and J genes are TRBV6-6 and TRBJ1-2, with D perhaps TRBD1 (6 bases). Germline values: CDR1 MNHNY, CDR2 SVGAGI (reference sequence). The CDR3 is made up of 12 amino acids. Trimming took off 7 bases at V and 7 bases at J, with 13 bases between the two ends. CDR3: CASTRGAFGYTF. The CDR3 bases are TGTGCCAGCACTAGGGGGGCCTTTGGCTACACCTTC.

The J gene is TRBJ2-7, the V gene TRBV6-5; maybe TRBD1 (5 bases). The germline CDR1 and CDR2 sequences are MNHEY and SVGAGI. Trimming stripped 5 bases from V and 3 bases from J, with 8 bases between. This CDR3 has 12 residues. This chain's CDR3 is CASSRRDYEQYF. The CDR3, as DNA: TGTGCCAGCAGTCGCAGGGACTACGAGCAGTACTTC.

The chain links TRBV7-3 to TRBJ2-5, with D hard to call. The CDR3 is made up of 14 amino acids. Germline assignment: CDR1 SGHTA and CDR2 FQGTGA. V was pared by 2 bases and J by 4 bases, with 11 bases between. The CDR3 protein is CASSLGPTRETQYF. CDR3 bases: TGTGCCAGCAGCTTAGGGCCTACCCGAGAGACCCAGTACTTC.

The V and J genes are TRBV30 and TRBJ1-6; no reliable D call. V shed 0 bases and J shed 9 bases, with 6 bases lying between them. This CDR3 is 12 amino acids long. Germline values: CDR1 GTSNPN, CDR2 SVGIG (reference sequence). The CDR3 sequence is CAWSVNGSPLHF. DNA for the CDR3: TGTGCCTGGAGTGTCAATGGTTCACCCCTCCACTTT.

The chain employs TRBV7-2 and TRBJ1-6; no definite D call. Germline loops: CDR1 SGHTA, CDR2 FQGNSA. V was cut by 5 bases and J by 0 bases, with 14 bases left in between. The CDR3 runs 17 residues. CDR3 amino acids: CASSPLGRASYNSPLHF. The CDR3 DNA sequence: TGTGCCAGCAGCCCCCTTGGGCGAGCCTCCTATAATTCACCCCTCCACTTT.

This clone was recorded once. The V and J genes are TRBV11-3 and TRBJ2-7; 7 nucleotides align to TRBD2. CDR3 length: 15 amino acids. The V gene's germline CDR1 is SGHNT and CDR2 YENEEA. The junction had 12 bases not matched to a gene; V was cut back by 4 bases and J by 6 bases. The CDR3 loop reads CASSYIAGYSPEQYF. CDR3 DNA: TGTGCCAGCAGCTACATAGCGGGCTATTCGCCCGAGCAGTACTTC.

The sample holds a few counts of this clone. J is TRBJ1-1 and V is TRBV2; 7 positions agree with TRBD1. V lost 4 bases to trimming and J lost 11 bases; unmatched junction nucleotides: 7. The CDR3 runs to 12 residues. The germline gives CDR1 SNHLY, CDR2 FYNNEI. CDR3 protein: CASSGRGTAAFF. The CDR3 DNA reads TGTGCCAGCAGTGGGAGGGGGACAGCTGCTTTCTTT. Supplemented by reference TRBV2 and TRBJ1-1, the full variable domain reads EPEVTQTPSHQVTQMGQEVILRCVPISNHLYFYWYRQILGQKVEFLVSFYNNEISEKSEIFDDQFSVERPDGSNFTLKIRSTKLEDSAMYFCASSGRGTAAFFGQGTRLTVV.

This chain joins TRBV9 and TRBJ2-5; 10 bases are shared with TRBD2. V lost 0 bases and J lost 4; bases outside the gene matches: 3. The germline V gene encodes CDR1 SGDLS and CDR2 YYNGEE. This CDR3 has 15 residues. The CDR3 loop is CASSVVPSGRETQYF. The CDR3 bases are TGTGCCAGCAGCGTAGTGCCTAGCGGGAGAGAGACCCAGTACTTC.

The chain has TRBV5-6 and TRBJ1-2; 7 bases map to TRBD1. The CDR3 has 17 amino acids. CDR1 and CDR2 (germline): SGHDT, YYEEEE. After removal of 0 bases from V and 5 bases from J, the junction contained 13 bases not matched to a gene. The CDR3 region is CASSLGYYQGVGYGYTF. CDR3 nucleotides: TGTGCCAGCAGCTTGGGCTACTACCAGGGGGTAGGGTATGGCTACACCTTC.

The gene calls are TRBV7-2 and TRBJ2-7, with 14 bases that match TRBD2. Germline trimming cut 1 base from V and 3 bases from J; bases unmatched to any gene: 5. This CDR3 comprises 17 residues. CDR1 and CDR2 from the germline V gene are SGHTA and FQGNSA. The DNA of the CDR3 is TGTGCCAGCAGCTTAGTGCGTGGGACTAGCGGGGGCTACGAGCAGTACTTC. This encodes CASSLVRGTSGGYEQYF.

A few counts support this clone. This chain joins TRBV19 and TRBJ2-3; tentatively, D is TRBD2 (7 bases). The length of the CDR3 is 16 residues. V dropped 6 bases and J dropped 1 base, with 17 bases sitting between them. Germline CDR1 LNHDA, CDR2 SQIVND (reference sequence). CDR3 sequence: CASRPFEGGGTDTQYF. CDR3 bases: TGTGCCAGTAGACCGTTCGAGGGGGGGGGCACAGATACGCAGTATTTT.

This clone was found a few times. V usage is TRBV19 and J usage is TRBJ1-2; 7 bases agree with TRBD1. The CDR3 has 15 amino acids. Germline V gene sequence: CDR1 LNHDA, CDR2 SQIVND (reference sequence). Losses at the gene ends were 6 bases for V and 8 bases for J; bases not matched to a gene: 15. CDR3 DNA: TGTGCCAGTAGGAGAACACAGGGGTCTTTAGTAGGCTACACCTTC. Its protein is CASRRTQGSLVGYTF.

This chain connects TRBV7-2 to TRBJ2-1; D is possibly TRBD2 (5 bases). V was trimmed by 6 bases and J by 0 bases, leaving 12 bases between them. This CDR3 has 15 amino acids. Per germline, CDR1 SGHTA and CDR2 FQGNSA. The CDR3 is CASRPTGSSYNEQFF. Written as DNA, the CDR3 is TGTGCCAGCAGACCGACGGGGAGCTCCTACAATGAGCAGTTCTTC.

This chain uses TRBV27 with TRBJ2-5; D is uncertain. Trimming removed 5 bases from V and 0 bases from J, with 7 bases in between. This CDR3 region has 13 residues. CDR1 is MNHEY and CDR2 is SMNVEV in the germline V gene (reference sequence). CDR3 in DNA: TGTGCCAGCAGTAAAACGTACCAAGAGACCCAGTACTTC. Encoded protein: CASSKTYQETQYF.

This clone was seen only a few times. V usage is TRBV18 and J usage is TRBJ1-1, with D perhaps matching TRBD1 (6 bases). V lost 3 bases to trimming and J lost 4 bases, with 15 bases between them. CDR1 KGHSH and CDR2 LQKENI come from the germline V gene. The CDR3 has 15 residues. The DNA of the CDR3 is TGTGCCAGCTCACCGATGGCAGGGGAGGCCACTGAAGCTTTCTTT. Its translation is CASSPMAGEATEAFF.